These 8 T cell receptor beta chains were all obtained from the same sample, sequenced in a study of shared clonotypes between healthy human individuals. Naive CD8 isolation took CD45RO-negative cells positively selected for CCR7 and excluded terminally differentiated effector memory CD45RA+ cells. Assay: immunoSEQ multiplex PCR; the TCRdb copy retains only in-frame clones and omits some. There are 2 million to 2.5 million clones in the sample; roughly 91% occur only once, and around 1.7% lies in the top ten. The sequenced material came from naive CD8+ T cells from PBMCs. The source is a man in his late teens or twenties in good health. Some clones in this sample may be carry-over from other donors' samples.

The chain employs TRBV4-3 and TRBJ2-7; D not resolved. Germline loops: CDR1 LGHNA, CDR2 YSLEER. The CDR3 is made up of 14 amino acids. The V gene lost 1 base and the J gene lost 3 bases, with 10 bases spanning the gap. The CDR3 DNA follows: TGCGCCAGCAGCCAAGGGGTGACCCTCTACGAGCAGTACTTC. It translates to CASSQGVTLYEQYF.

The chain carries TRBV5-1 and TRBJ2-1, with D perhaps matching TRBD1 (6 bases). The CDR3 sequence is 17 residues long. V lost 5 bases and J lost 0, with 18 bases in between. Germline V gene sequence: CDR1 SGHRS, CDR2 YFSETQ. In DNA, the CDR3 is TGCGCCAGCAGTCAAATCGGGACAACTTTCTCCTACAATGAGCAGTTCTTC. Protein product: CASSQIGTTFSYNEQFF.

The J gene is TRBJ1-3, the V gene TRBV6-6; 7 bases agree with TRBD1. Trimming removed 5 bases from V and 2 bases from J; junction bases left unmatched: 9. Germline loops: CDR1 MNHNY, CDR2 SVGAGI (reference sequence). This CDR3 is 16 amino acids long. DNA of the CDR3: TGTGCCAGCAGTCAGAACAGGGGAAGGCCTGGAAACACCATATATTTT. It is translated as CASSQNRGRPGNTIYF.

The rearrangement joins TRBV27 to TRBJ2-2, with D perhaps matching TRBD1 (6 bases). V lost 5 bases and J 0 bases, leaving 22 bases between the germline ends. The length of the CDR3 is 19 residues. Germline V gene sequence: CDR1 MNHEY, CDR2 SMNVEV (reference sequence). DNA for the CDR3: TGTGCCAGCAGTCCCCGAGTCCGGACAGAGCCCCCGAACACCGGGGAGCTGTTTTTT. This sequence encodes CASSPRVRTEPPNTGELFF.

J is TRBJ2-7 and V is TRBV27; TRBD2 might be the D (5 bases). From germline, CDR1 is MNHEY and CDR2 SMNVEV (reference sequence). The CDR3 length is 12 residues. V lost 5 bases and J lost 3, with 8 bases in between. The CDR3 DNA sequence: TGTGCCAGCAGTCCGGACTTCTACGAGCAGTACTTC. Protein product: CASSPDFYEQYF.

The V gene is TRBV29-1, the J gene TRBJ1-4; weak D call: TRBD1 (6 bases). In germline, CDR1 is SQVTM, CDR2 ANQGSEA. The germline V and J ends were trimmed by 2 bases and 7 bases, with 11 bases remaining between them. CDR3 length: 13 residues. The CDR3 bases are TGCAGCGTTGAATCAGGGGACGGTGAAAAACTGTTTTTT. Encoded protein: CSVESGDGEKLFF.

This chain uses TRBV19 with TRBJ2-1; the D gene could be TRBD1 or TRBD2 (5 bases each). This CDR3 comprises 16 residues. The V end lost 6 bases, the J end lost 2 bases, and 17 bases lay between the germline ends. Germline-derived CDR1 and CDR2 are LNHDA and SQIVND (reference sequence). CDR3 loop: CASSPREGTAYNEQFF. The CDR3 DNA is TGTGCCAGTAGCCCTCGGGAAGGGACCGCCTACAATGAGCAGTTCTTC. Drawing the rest from reference TRBV19 and TRBJ2-1, the complete variable domain is DGGITQSPKYLFRKEGQNVTLSCEQNLNHDAMYWYRQDPGQGLRLIYYSQIVNDFQKGDIAEGYSVSREKKESFPLTVTSAQKNPTAFYLCASSPREGTAYNEQFFGPGTRLTVL.

The J gene is TRBJ2-2, the V gene TRBV9; D unclear. This CDR3 is 15 amino acids long. The V end was cut by 4 bases, the J end by 2 bases, with 12 bases between. Germline-derived CDR1 and CDR2 are SGDLS and YYNGEE. This CDR3 reads CASSPLRPNTGELFF. In DNA form, the CDR3 reads TGTGCCAGCAGCCCCCTCAGGCCCAACACCGGGGAGCTGTTTTTT.